This TCR beta chain came from a study of cytomegalovirus exposure and HLA in healthy donors. Concerning this clone: Its specificity is unknown.

The PCR made use of 60 Vbeta and 13 Jbeta primers. TCRdb's copy holds only in-frame clones and misses some; the assay was immunoSEQ multiplex PCR. The table records fewer than 200,000 clones, approximately 82% of them present only once. Losses at the gene ends were 2 bases for V and 3 bases for J; bases not matched to a gene: 6. The CDR3 totals 16 residues. Germline CDR1 LNHDA, CDR2 SQIVND (reference sequence). Broader study findings: Among TCR beta chains, those listed as cytomegalovirus-associated numbered 164.

The chain is built from TRBV19 and TRBJ2-1; 8 nucleotides match TRBD1. The sample taken for sequencing was PBMCs. This clonotype was sampled from a woman between 18 and 29 years old in good health and CMV-seronegative. The DNA of the CDR3 is TGTGCCAGTAGTATAACCGGGACAGGATACTACAATGAGCAGTTCTTC. Its translation: CASSITGTGYYNEQFF.